The 23 T cell receptor beta chains presented below share a single source sample, sequenced in a study of T cell responses to AZD1222 COVID-19 vaccine (dated by TCRdb to the early 2020s). The library was produced with the immunoSEQ multiplex PCR assay. TCRdb retrieved this table from immuneACCESS and kept in-frame rearrangements only. Not all clones are present; in checked studies, unresolved V genes account for under half, and no reason is known for the remainder. This sample lists 100,000 to 120,000 clones; around 93% were detected once. Roughly 7% of the sample is in the top ten clones. The sample's time point label, in plain terms: baseline before first vaccination. This specimen consisted of peripheral blood, obtained on day 0 of AZD1222 vaccination. All receptors come from an adult in good health.

This sequence joins TRBV10-3 and TRBJ2-5; the D gene is possibly TRBD2 (6 bases). Germline loops: CDR1 ENHRY, CDR2 SYGVKD. Trimming removed 6 bases from V and 1 base from J, with 9 bases in between. This CDR3 is 13 amino acids long. Written as DNA, the CDR3 is TGTGCCATCAGACCGGGGGTCCAAGAGACCCAGTACTTC. Translated, it gives CAIRPGVQETQYF.

The rearrangement links TRBV5-6 to TRBJ1-6; perhaps TRBD1 as D (5 bases). This CDR3 is 15 amino acids long. Germline CDR1 is SGHDT and CDR2 is YYEEEE. V lost 2 bases and J 10 bases, leaving 16 bases between the germline ends. As DNA, the CDR3 is TGTGCCAGCAGCTTAGGGGACCCGGGACTATCACCCCTCCACTTT. Its protein product is CASSLGDPGLSPLHF.

This clone came up once. The V gene is TRBV7-8, the J gene TRBJ1-1; D is possibly TRBD1 (5 bases). Germline lookup yields CDR1 SGHVS and CDR2 FQNEAQ. Trimming stripped 6 bases from V and 0 bases from J, with 14 bases between. The CDR3 totals 15 residues. The CDR3 loop is CASSFGGAMNTEAFF. For the CDR3, the DNA is TGTGCCAGCAGTTTCGGCGGGGCAATGAACACTGAAGCTTTCTTT.

The rearrangement links TRBV4-1 to TRBJ1-6; D gene unclear. Trimming took 1 base from V and 0 from J, leaving 13 bases between them. CDR3 length: 18 amino acids. CDR1 and CDR2 (germline): MGHRA, YSYEKL. Here the CDR3 DNA reads TGCGCCAGCAGCCAAGTCGATATGGGTTTCTCCTATAATTCACCCCTCCACTTT. It yields the protein CASSQVDMGFSYNSPLHF.

The CDR3 sequence: CASSLQGADSPLHF. CDR3 sequence (DNA): TGCGCCAGCAGCTTGCAGGGGGCGGACTCACCCCTCCACTTT. This chain links TRBV5-1 with TRBJ1-6; 8 nucleotides align to TRBD1. V was clipped by 1 base and J by 10 bases; unmatched bases: 4. CDR1 SGHRS and CDR2 YFSETQ come from the germline V gene. The CDR3 totals 14 residues. Filled out from reference TRBV5-1 and TRBJ1-6, the complete variable domain reads KAGVTQTPRYLIKTRGQQVTLSCSPISGHRSVSWYQQTPGQGLQFLFEYFSETQRNKGNFPGRFSGRQFSNSRSEMNVSTLELGDSALYLCASSLQGADSPLHFGNGTRLTVT.

V usage is TRBV30 and J usage is TRBJ1-6; tentatively, D is TRBD1 (5 bases). Trimming took off 1 base at V and 7 bases at J, with 8 bases between the two ends. Germline-derived CDR1 and CDR2 are GTSNPN and SVGIG (reference sequence). This CDR3 has 13 residues. CDR3 sequence (DNA): TGTGCCTGGAGTGCCTACAGGAATTCACCCCTCCACTTT. It translates to CAWSAYRNSPLHF.

The chain couples TRBV3-1 (or the pseudogene TRBV3-2) to TRBJ2-6; D gene unclear. This CDR3 has 14 amino acids. CDR1 LGHDT and CDR2 YNNKEL come from the germline V gene (reference sequence). Trimming pared 4 bases from V and 4 bases from J, leaving 8 bases between. The CDR3 DNA sequence: TGTGCCAGCAGCCCCTCGCGCGGGGCCAACGTCCTGACTTTC. It is translated as CASSPSRGANVLTF.

The rearrangement uses TRBV5-5 and TRBJ1-1; D is uncertain. With 0 bases removed from V and 11 bases from J, the gap between germline ends came to 11 bases. Germline CDR1 and CDR2: SGHKS and YYEKEE (reference sequence). The CDR3 is 12 residues long. The CDR3 protein is CASSLAPRGAFF. CDR3 nucleotide sequence: TGTGCCAGCAGCTTGGCCCCTCGCGGGGCTTTCTTT.

The chain couples TRBV6-5 to TRBJ1-5; D uncertain. Germline CDR1 is MNHEY and CDR2 is SVGAGI. The V gene lost 7 bases and the J gene lost 6 bases, with 10 bases spanning the gap. CDR3 length: 12 amino acids. CDR3 sequence: CASKNSGQPQHF. CDR3 bases: TGTGCCAGCAAGAATTCTGGTCAGCCCCAGCATTTT.

The sample holds one count of this clone. V is TRBV5-1 and J is TRBJ1-1; TRBD1 is a possible D gene (5 bases). The germline CDR1 and CDR2 sequences are SGHRS and YFSETQ. The CDR3 contains 14 residues. Trimming pared 4 bases from V and 2 bases from J, leaving 12 bases between. CDR3 coding DNA: TGCGCCAGCAGCAAACTGGACAAAAACACTGAAGCTTTCTTT. Translation: CASSKLDKNTEAFF. Full variable domain (outside the CDR3, taken from reference TRBV5-1 and TRBJ1-1): KAGVTQTPRYLIKTRGQQVTLSCSPISGHRSVSWYQQTPGQGLQFLFEYFSETQRNKGNFPGRFSGRQFSNSRSEMNVSTLELGDSALYLCASSKLDKNTEAFFGQGTRLTVV.

The chain recombines TRBV6-5 with TRBJ1-1; D unresolved. The V gene's germline CDR1 is MNHEY and CDR2 SVGAGI. V was trimmed by 0 bases and J by 1 base, leaving 6 bases between them. This CDR3 comprises 14 residues. CDR3 sequence: CASSYSGENTEAFF. The CDR3 DNA reads TGTGCCAGCAGTTACTCCGGCGAGAACACTGAAGCTTTCTTT.

Written as DNA, the CDR3 is TGTGCCAGCAGCTTAGGCCCTCAGGGAAGCAGCTATGGCTACACCTTC. Translating it yields CASSLGPQGSSYGYTF. The chain carries TRBV7-6 and TRBJ1-2; D is possibly TRBD1 (5 bases). Trimming stripped 1 base from V and 4 bases from J, with 16 bases between. The length of the CDR3 is 16 residues. Germline V gene sequence: CDR1 SGHVS, CDR2 FNYEAQ.

This clone was recorded only once. The chain links TRBV3-1 (or the pseudogene TRBV3-2) to TRBJ2-1, with 14 bases fitting TRBD2. CDR3 length: 15 amino acids. Trimming at V came to 3 bases and at J to 10 bases, leaving 5 bases not matched to a gene. Germline V gives CDR1 LGHDT, CDR2 YNNKEL (reference sequence). This chain's CDR3 is CASSQGLAGEREQFF. CDR3 DNA sequence: TGTGCCAGCAGCCAGGGACTAGCGGGGGAGCGGGAGCAGTTCTTC.

The gene calls are TRBV21-1 and TRBJ2-2. TRBV21-1 is described as a pseudogene. The CDR3 has 15 amino acids. The CDR3 protein is CASSKIPDGYGELFF. The CDR3 DNA is TGTGCCAGCAGCAAAATCCCGGACGGTTACGGGGAGCTGTTTTTT.

The chain carries TRBV18 and TRBJ2-3; 9 positions match TRBD1. The CDR3 loop spans 15 amino acids. Looked up from germline, CDR1 is KGHSH and CDR2 is LQKENI. The V gene end was trimmed by 4 bases and the J gene end by 1 base; junction bases not matched to a gene: 3. The CDR3 sequence is CASSQQGARTDTQYF. For the CDR3, the DNA is TGTGCCAGCTCACAACAGGGGGCCCGCACAGATACGCAGTATTTT. The entire variable domain, with the rest obtained from reference TRBV18 and TRBJ2-3, is as follows: NAGVMQNPRHLVRRRGQEARLRCSPMKGHSHVYWYRQLPEEGLKFMVYLQKENIIDESGMPKERFSAEFPKEGPSILRIQQVVRGDSAAYFCASSQQGARTDTQYFGPGTRLTVL.

This chain joins TRBV29-1 and TRBJ2-7, with D tentatively TRBD2 (5 bases). The CDR3 loop spans 12 amino acids. V was clipped by 5 bases and J by 3 bases, with 11 bases between them. Per germline, CDR1 SQVTM and CDR2 ANQGSEA. CDR3 bases: TGCAGCGTTCGAGGGCCTTTCTACGAGCAGTACTTC. Translation gives CSVRGPFYEQYF.

As for this clone: Different DNA sequences within this sample yield the same CDR3. The rearrangement links TRBV19 to TRBJ1-5, with D possibly matching TRBD1 (5 bases). The V and J ends lost 3 bases and 2 bases respectively, with 11 bases between them. Germline V gene sequence: CDR1 LNHDA, CDR2 SQIVND (reference sequence). This CDR3 is 15 amino acids long. CDR3 sequence (DNA): TGTGCCAGTAGTATTGGGCAGGGAGGCAATCAGCCCCAGCATTTT. Protein: CASSIGQGGNQPQHF.

This clone appeared once. The chain is built from TRBV11-2 and TRBJ1-5, with D unresolved. CDR3 length equals 15 residues. V was pared by 1 base and J by 0 bases, with 7 bases between. Germline CDR1 is SGHAT and CDR2 is FQNNGV. The CDR3 is CASSLAGGSNQPQHF. In DNA, the CDR3 is TGTGCCAGCAGCTTAGCCGGCGGTAGCAATCAGCCCCAGCATTTT.

V and J are TRBV3-1 (or the pseudogene TRBV3-2) and TRBJ2-5; 15 bases agree with TRBD2. Looked up from germline, CDR1 is LGHDT and CDR2 is YNNKEL (reference sequence). The CDR3 covers 16 residues. The V and J ends lost 1 base and 5 bases, in that order; junction bases with no gene match: 2. The CDR3 nucleotides read TGTGCCAGCAGCCAAGGGACTAGCGGGGGGGCGGAGACCCAGTACTTC. It codes for CASSQGTSGGAETQYF.

V and J are TRBV5-1 and TRBJ2-6; maybe TRBD2 (6 bases). CDR3 length: 16 amino acids. The germline CDR1 and CDR2 sequences are SGHRS and YFSETQ. V lost 4 bases and J lost 0, with 11 bases in between. The CDR3 bases are TGCGCCAGCAGCCCCGGGAGTAGCTCTGGGGCCAACGTCCTGACTTTC. Protein product: CASSPGSSSGANVLTF.

This clone was seen just once. The chain uses TRBV18 and TRBJ2-7; weak D call: TRBD1 (5 bases). Trimming stripped 2 bases from V and 0 bases from J, with 8 bases between. Per germline, CDR1 KGHSH and CDR2 LQKENI. The CDR3 length is 14 residues. The CDR3 DNA follows: TGTGCCAGCTCACCAAATACAGGCTCCTACGAGCAGTACTTC. It codes for CASSPNTGSYEQYF.

The CDR3 DNA reads TGTGCCAGCAGCGACAGGGTTGGTAGCGAGCAGTACTTC. Amino acid sequence: CASSDRVGSEQYF. The V call is TRBV6-5, the J call TRBJ2-7; 7 bases align to TRBD1. Germline CDR1 reads MNHEY; CDR2 reads SVGAGI. The CDR3 is 13 amino acids. V dropped 6 bases and J dropped 6; count of bases not matched to a gene: 8.

This sequence joins TRBV15 and TRBJ2-7; TRBD2 agrees at 12 bases. After removal of 1 base from V and 6 bases from J, the junction contained 16 bases not matched to a gene. This CDR3 spans 19 amino acids. Germline lookup yields CDR1 LNHNV and CDR2 YYDKDF (reference sequence). The CDR3 reads CATSRGLGLAGPIGSEQYF. The CDR3 DNA sequence: TGTGCCACCAGCAGAGGCTTGGGACTAGCGGGCCCCATCGGGTCCGAGCAGTACTTC.